This T cell receptor beta chain came from a study of monozygotic twins with inflammatory bowel disease. The germline CDR1 and CDR2 sequences are SGHDT and YYEEEE. This CDR3 is 16 amino acids long. For each CDR3 protein, TCRdb gives one entry from its re-call of the 5' RACE reads, without DNA. Its clone listing holds around 140,000 distinct CDR3 sequences. The sequencing sample was made of blood. The chain combines TRBV5-6 with TRBJ2-1; the TRBD1 assignment by TCRdb is unverifiable without DNA. This receptor was identified in a human donor with ulcerative colitis or Crohn's disease, or a healthy co-twin of an affected twin (not recorded which). The CDR3 sequence is CASSLVWTGDNNEQFF.